These 15 T cell receptor beta chains were sequenced from one sample in a study of T cell changes during pregnancy in multiple sclerosis. Using immunoSEQ multiplex PCR, the repertoire was profiled, and TCRdb retains in-frame clones only, with some absent. The data hold about 20,000 clones, with 91% observed a single time. Here the sequenced sample was CD4+ T cells from peripheral blood mononuclear cells, taken after pregnancy. The receptors were sampled from a female donor in good health, enrolled as a control in a pregnancy study.

This clone was seen only once. The same CDR3 arises from other DNA sequences in this sample as well. J is TRBJ2-1 and V is TRBV30; 8 positions match TRBD1. The CDR3 covers 14 residues. Per germline, CDR1 GTSNPN and CDR2 SVGIG (reference sequence). DNA for the CDR3: TGTGCTTCTACGCTAGCAGGGGGCGCGTCTGAGCAGTTCTTC. Translation gives CASTLAGGASEQFF.

This chain links TRBV2 with TRBJ2-1; the match to TRBD1 covers 7 bases. The V gene end was trimmed by 11 bases and the J gene end by 7 bases; junction bases not matched to a gene: 14. The CDR3 extends over 14 amino acids. Germline CDR1 and CDR2: SNHLY and FYNNEI. The CDR3 here is CADRVVASANEQFF. CDR3 in DNA: TGTGCCGACAGGGTAGTAGCCTCGGCTAATGAGCAGTTCTTC.

The chain has TRBV15 and TRBJ2-1; unclear D gene. This CDR3 contains 14 residues. The germline V gene encodes CDR1 LNHNV and CDR2 YYDKDF (reference sequence). Between the trimmed V and J ends, which lost 6 bases and 0 bases, there was a span of 9 bases. Here the CDR3 reads CATRRSSSYNEQFF. Here the CDR3 DNA reads TGTGCCACCAGAAGGAGTAGCTCCTACAATGAGCAGTTCTTC.

The rearrangement links TRBV5-5 to TRBJ1-4, with TRBD1 identical over 8 bases. Germline assignment: CDR1 SGHKS and CDR2 YYEKEE (reference sequence). The CDR3 has 16 amino acids. With 0 bases clipped from V and 3 bases from J, the junction kept 4 bases outside the gene matches. CDR3: CASSLAGGSANEKLFF. In nucleotides, the CDR3 is TGTGCCAGCAGCTTGGCAGGGGGCTCGGCTAATGAAAAACTGTTTTTT.

Here the CDR3 reads CASKITGGFYEQYF. The CDR3 bases are TGCGCCAGTAAGATAACGGGGGGATTCTACGAGCAGTACTTC. The chain has TRBV5-1 and TRBJ2-7; the match to TRBD2 covers 7 bases. Germline loops: CDR1 SGHRS, CDR2 YFSETQ. V was clipped by 8 bases and J by 3 bases; unmatched bases: 11. CDR3 length: 14 amino acids.

This rearrangement joins TRBV6-5 to TRBJ2-7; TRBD2 is a possible D gene (6 bases). Germline loops: CDR1 MNHEY, CDR2 SVGAGI. V was shortened by 6 bases and J by 2 bases, with 11 bases between the two germline ends. CDR3 size: 13 residues. The CDR3 spells CASRRGNTYEQYF. CDR3 sequence (DNA): TGTGCCAGCAGACGGGGGAACACCTACGAGCAGTACTTC.

The CDR3 DNA sequence: TGTGCCAGCAGCTTGGAACCACTGGGGCTCACTGAAGCTTTCTTT. Its protein is CASSLEPLGLTEAFF. The chain has TRBV5-6 and TRBJ1-1; weak D call: TRBD1 (5 bases). Trimming cost V 0 bases and J 4 bases, with 13 bases left between them. The CDR3 extends over 15 amino acids. The germline V gene has CDR1 SGHDT and CDR2 YYEEEE.

The chain employs TRBV7-2 and TRBJ2-1, with TRBD2 identical over 11 bases. CDR1 SGHTA and CDR2 FQGNSA come from the germline V gene. J lost 0 bases, V lost 5 bases, and 9 bases had no gene match. This CDR3 is built from 18 residues. The CDR3 region is CASSGGTSGTTSYNEQFF. CDR3 DNA sequence: TGTGCCAGCAGCGGGGGGACTAGCGGAACCACCTCCTACAATGAGCAGTTCTTC. Looking up the rest from reference TRBV7-2 and TRBJ2-1 gives the full variable domain: GAGVSQSPSNKVTEKGKDVELRCDPISGHTALYWYRQSLGQGLEFLIYFQGNSAPDKSGLPSDRFSAERTGGSVSTLTIQRTQQEDSAVYLCASSGGTSGTTSYNEQFFGPGTRLTVL.

The V call is TRBV19, the J call TRBJ1-1; TRBD1 aligns across 10 bases. The CDR3 spans 14 residues. V shed 10 bases and J 1 base; nucleotides not matched to a gene: 6. CDR1 LNHDA and CDR2 SQIVND come from the germline V gene (reference sequence). For the CDR3, the DNA is TGTGCCACCTCGGGACAGGGGCCGAACACTGAAGCTTTCTTT. It is translated as CATSGQGPNTEAFF.

This clone showed up just once. This chain connects TRBV5-8 to TRBJ1-2; D is unclear. The germline CDR1 and CDR2 sequences are SGHTS and YDEGEE. Trimming took 1 base from V and 5 from J, leaving 27 bases between them. The length of the CDR3 is 19 residues. The CDR3 region has the DNA TGTGCCAGCAGCTTGCTGAGTCATAACATAGGCTCTTTGCGGTATGGCTACACCTTC. Protein: CASSLLSHNIGSLRYGYTF.

The CDR3 region has the DNA TGCGCCAGCAGCTTTTTTCTAGGGGGCAACACTGAAGCTTTCTTT. This translates into CASSFFLGGNTEAFF. This rearrangement joins TRBV5-1 to TRBJ1-1; TRBD1 matches at 7 bases. With 2 bases clipped from V and 2 bases from J, the junction kept 6 bases outside the gene matches. The CDR3 contains 15 residues. Germline V CDR1 and CDR2: SGHRS, YFSETQ.

The chain is built from TRBV5-4 and TRBJ2-1, with D tentatively TRBD2 (6 bases). The CDR3 contains 16 residues. CDR1 and CDR2 (germline): SGHNT, YYREEE (reference sequence). The V gene lost 5 bases and the J gene lost 6 bases, with 21 bases spanning the gap. CDR3 in amino acids: CASRYGGATSGNEQFF. The CDR3 DNA follows: TGTGCCAGCAGATATGGCGGGGCTACAAGTGGCAATGAGCAGTTCTTC.

There are a few counts of this clone. The chain carries TRBV7-2 and TRBJ2-1; 8 bases are a match to TRBD2. Germline lookup yields CDR1 SGHTA and CDR2 FQGNSA. There are 16 residues in the CDR3. Germline trimming cut 3 bases from V and 8 bases from J; bases unmatched to any gene: 12. CDR3 nucleotide sequence: TGTGCCAGCAGCTTTCGGGGGGGGACGGGGAGGGATGAGCAGTTCTTC. Residues: CASSFRGGTGRDEQFF.

The rearrangement links TRBV6-1 to TRBJ2-3; a weak D match, TRBD2 (5 bases). With 3 bases removed from V and 1 base from J, the gap between germline ends came to 11 bases. CDR3 length: 15 residues. CDR1 is MNHNS, CDR2 SASEGT, per germline. The CDR3 is CASSDRRSGTDTQYF. The CDR3 DNA is TGTGCCAGCAGTGATCGGAGGTCAGGCACAGATACGCAGTATTTT.

The rearrangement joins TRBV7-9 to TRBJ2-1; possibly TRBD1 for D (5 bases). Between the trimmed V and J ends, which lost 5 bases and 5 bases, there was a span of 22 bases. Looked up from germline, CDR1 is SEHNR and CDR2 is FQNEAQ (reference sequence). CDR3 length equals 17 residues. CDR3 bases: TGTGCCAGCAGCCGACGACAGCAACCTACCCTTAACAATGAGCAGTTCTTC. Translated, it gives CASSRRQQPTLNNEQFF.